The 8 T cell receptor beta chains below come from one sample, sequenced in a study of blood T cell repertoires in COVID-19. Profiling relied on immunoSEQ multiplex PCR, and the TCRdb table lists in-frame clones only, not all of them. The sample comprises hundreds of thousands of clones, about nine tenths of which are singletons, and 7.3% rests with the top ten. The sequenced sample was peripheral blood. The origin of the receptors is a woman in her 70s with COVID-19, enrolled during active disease.

The genes are TRBV2 and TRBJ1-5; D gene unclear. This CDR3 contains 13 residues. Germline CDR1 SNHLY, CDR2 FYNNEI. V was cut by 9 bases and J by 6 bases, with 15 bases left in between. CDR3 region: CASRREMGQPQHF. The CDR3 DNA reads TGTGCCAGTCGGAGGGAAATGGGTCAGCCCCAGCATTTT.

The chain links TRBV10-3 to TRBJ1-1; perhaps TRBD1 as D (5 bases). The V end lost 7 bases, the J end lost 1 base, and 10 bases lay between the germline ends. The germline V gene encodes CDR1 ENHRY and CDR2 SYGVKD. CDR3 length equals 13 residues. The CDR3 region is CAINQGPNTEAFF. The CDR3, as DNA: TGTGCCATCAATCAGGGCCCGAACACTGAAGCTTTCTTT.

In nucleotides, the CDR3 is TGTGCCAGCACAGCGGCGGGGGGCTATGGCTACACCTTC. Its protein product is CASTAAGGYGYTF. The chain combines TRBV6-5 with TRBJ1-2; D possibly corresponds to TRBD1 (5 bases). The CDR3 is 13 residues long. V lost 7 bases, J lost 4 bases, and 13 bases lay in between. Germline CDR1 reads MNHEY; CDR2 reads SVGAGI.

This rearrangement joins TRBV7-2 to TRBJ2-7; 10 bases match TRBD1. Germline-derived CDR1 and CDR2 are SGHTA and FQGNSA. The CDR3 sequence is 16 residues long. J gave up 2 bases and V 1 base, and 5 bases lay outside the gene matches. CDR3 loop: CASSLVGTGVAYEQYF. The CDR3 DNA sequence: TGTGCCAGCAGCTTAGTAGGGACAGGGGTCGCCTACGAGCAGTACTTC.

This chain connects TRBV28 to TRBJ1-5; no clear D. Trimming took 2 bases from V and 3 from J, leaving 11 bases between them. CDR3 size: 15 residues. Germline CDR1 is MDHEN and CDR2 is SYDVKM. The CDR3 coding sequence is TGTGCCAGCAGTTTAAGAAGGGAGATCAATCAGCCCCAGCATTTT. It translates to CASSLRREINQPQHF.

The chain employs TRBV12-3 or TRBV12-4 and TRBJ2-7; D gene unclear. This CDR3 region has 13 residues. V was shortened by 5 bases and J by 0 bases, with 8 bases between the two germline ends. The CDR3 spells CASSRVNSYEQYF. The DNA for the CDR3 is TGTGCCAGCAGTCGAGTGAACTCCTACGAGCAGTACTTC.

The J gene is TRBJ1-5, the V gene TRBV7-2; tentative D call: TRBD1 (6 bases). The CDR3 loop spans 12 amino acids. V was trimmed by 2 bases and J by 9 bases, leaving 8 bases between them. Germline V gives CDR1 SGHTA, CDR2 FQGNSA. CDR3 loop: CASSLLTGPQHF. The CDR3, as DNA: TGTGCCAGCAGCTTATTGACAGGGCCCCAGCATTTT. Variable domain in full (rest from reference TRBV7-2 and TRBJ1-5): GAGVSQSPSNKVTEKGKDVELRCDPISGHTALYWYRQSLGQGLEFLIYFQGNSAPDKSGLPSDRFSAERTGGSVSTLTIQRTQQEDSAVYLCASSLLTGPQHFGDGTRLSIL.

The rearrangement links TRBV4-1 to TRBJ1-1, with TRBD1 as a possible D gene (5 bases). The CDR3 contains 13 residues. Germline V gives CDR1 MGHRA, CDR2 YSYEKL. Trimming removed 4 bases at V and 5 bases at J, with 11 bases between. The CDR3 reads CASSPLRGTEAFF. CDR3 DNA sequence: TGCGCCAGCAGCCCCCTGCGGGGGACTGAAGCTTTCTTT.